This T cell receptor (beta chain) derives from a study of blood T cell repertoires in COVID-19. The CDR3 covers 15 residues. Germline CDR1 reads MNHEY; CDR2 reads SMNVEV (reference sequence). Trimming took 4 bases from V and 0 from J, leaving 13 bases between them. Data came from immunoSEQ multiplex PCR; TCRdb stores just in-frame clones and leaves some out. The sample carries about 160,000 clones, roughly 87% recorded once. Specimen: peripheral blood. The sequence was collected from an older woman who had recovered from COVID-19. This chain links TRBV27 with TRBJ2-7, with D possibly matching TRBD1 (6 bases). The CDR3 protein is CASSSPGQPSYEQYF. CDR3 nucleotide sequence: TGTGCCAGCAGTTCCCCAGGACAGCCCTCCTACGAGCAGTACTTC.